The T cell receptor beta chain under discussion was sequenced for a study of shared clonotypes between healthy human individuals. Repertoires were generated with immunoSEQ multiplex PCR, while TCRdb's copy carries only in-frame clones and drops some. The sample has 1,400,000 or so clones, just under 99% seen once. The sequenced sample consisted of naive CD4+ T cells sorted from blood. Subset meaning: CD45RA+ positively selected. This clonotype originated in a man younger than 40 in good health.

The CDR3 DNA reads as TGTGCCAGCAGTTCGGGCCAGAACTATGGCTACACCTTC. Translated: CASSSGQNYGYTF. This chain connects TRBV6-5 to TRBJ1-2, with D unresolved. Germline lookup yields CDR1 MNHEY and CDR2 SVGAGI. V lost 4 bases, J lost 2 bases, and 8 bases lay in between. The CDR3 runs 13 residues.